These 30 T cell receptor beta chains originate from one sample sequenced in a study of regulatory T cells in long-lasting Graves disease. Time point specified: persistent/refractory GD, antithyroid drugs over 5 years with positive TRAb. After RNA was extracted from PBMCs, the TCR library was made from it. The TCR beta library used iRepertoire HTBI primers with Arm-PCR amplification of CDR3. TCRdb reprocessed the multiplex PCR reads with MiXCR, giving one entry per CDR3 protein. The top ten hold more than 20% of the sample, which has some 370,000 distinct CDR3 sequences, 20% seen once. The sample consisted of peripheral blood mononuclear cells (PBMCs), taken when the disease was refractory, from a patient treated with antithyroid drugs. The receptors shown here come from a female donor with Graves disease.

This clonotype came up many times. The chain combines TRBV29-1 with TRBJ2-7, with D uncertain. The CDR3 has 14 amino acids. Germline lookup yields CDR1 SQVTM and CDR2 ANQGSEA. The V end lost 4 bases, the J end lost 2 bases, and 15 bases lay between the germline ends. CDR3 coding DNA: TGCAGCGTTGTGGTGGCGACTTCGGCCTACGAGCAGTACTTC. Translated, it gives CSVVVATSAYEQYF.

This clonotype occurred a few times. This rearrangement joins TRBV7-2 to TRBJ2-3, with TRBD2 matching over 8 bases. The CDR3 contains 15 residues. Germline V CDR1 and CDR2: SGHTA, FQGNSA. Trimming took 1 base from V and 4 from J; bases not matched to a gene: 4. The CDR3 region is CASSLVGLGADTQYF. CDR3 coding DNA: TGTGCCAGCAGCTTAGTGGGACTAGGAGCAGATACGCAGTATTTT.

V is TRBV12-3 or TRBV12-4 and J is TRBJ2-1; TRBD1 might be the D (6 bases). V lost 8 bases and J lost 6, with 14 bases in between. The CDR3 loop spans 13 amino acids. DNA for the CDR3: TGTGCCAGCGTCTATTCCAGGGGCAATGAGCAGTTCTTC. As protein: CASVYSRGNEQFF.

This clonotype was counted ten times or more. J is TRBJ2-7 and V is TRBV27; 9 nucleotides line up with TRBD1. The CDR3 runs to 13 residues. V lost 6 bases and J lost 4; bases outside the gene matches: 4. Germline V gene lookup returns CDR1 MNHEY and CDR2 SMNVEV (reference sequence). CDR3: CASRTGGTYEQYF. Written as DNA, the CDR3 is TGTGCCAGCAGGACAGGGGGAACTTACGAGCAGTACTTC.

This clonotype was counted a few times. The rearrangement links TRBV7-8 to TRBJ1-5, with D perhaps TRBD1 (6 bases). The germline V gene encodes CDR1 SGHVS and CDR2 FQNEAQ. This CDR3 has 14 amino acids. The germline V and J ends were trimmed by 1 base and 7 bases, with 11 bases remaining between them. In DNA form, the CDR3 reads TGTGCCAGCAGCTTAGGGACAGCGACCCAGCCCCAGCATTTT. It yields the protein CASSLGTATQPQHF.

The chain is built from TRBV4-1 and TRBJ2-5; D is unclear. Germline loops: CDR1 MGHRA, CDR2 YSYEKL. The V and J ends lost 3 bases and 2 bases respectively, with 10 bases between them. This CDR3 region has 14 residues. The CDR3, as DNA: TGCGCCAGCAGCCACATCGGCGATCAAGAGACCCAGTACTTC. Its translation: CASSHIGDQETQYF.

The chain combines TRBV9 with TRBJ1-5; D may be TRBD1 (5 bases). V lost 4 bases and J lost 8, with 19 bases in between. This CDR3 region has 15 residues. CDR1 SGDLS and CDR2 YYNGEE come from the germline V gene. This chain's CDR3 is CASSPGRMDMEPQHF. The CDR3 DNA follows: TGTGCCAGCAGCCCGGGACGGATGGATATGGAGCCCCAGCATTTT.

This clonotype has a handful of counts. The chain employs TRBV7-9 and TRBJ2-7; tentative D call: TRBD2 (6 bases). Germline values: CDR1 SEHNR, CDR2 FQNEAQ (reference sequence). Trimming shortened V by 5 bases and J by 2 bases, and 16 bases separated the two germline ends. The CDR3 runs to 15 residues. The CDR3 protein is CASSPRDFSTYEQYF. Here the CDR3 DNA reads TGTGCCAGCAGCCCCCGGGACTTCTCGACCTACGAGCAGTACTTC.

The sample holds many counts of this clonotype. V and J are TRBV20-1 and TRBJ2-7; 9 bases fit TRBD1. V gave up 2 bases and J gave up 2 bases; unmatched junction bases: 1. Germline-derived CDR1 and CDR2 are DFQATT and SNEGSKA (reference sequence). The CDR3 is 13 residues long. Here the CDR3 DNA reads TGCAGTGCTAGAAGACAGGGGGCCTACGAGCAGTACTTC. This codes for CSARRQGAYEQYF.

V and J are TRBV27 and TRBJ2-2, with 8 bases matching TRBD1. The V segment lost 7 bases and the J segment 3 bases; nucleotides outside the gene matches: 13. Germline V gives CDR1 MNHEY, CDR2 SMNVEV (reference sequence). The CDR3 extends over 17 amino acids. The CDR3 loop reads CASTDHRTGSHTGELFF. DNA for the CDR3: TGTGCCAGCACCGACCATCGGACAGGGTCCCACACCGGGGAGCTGTTTTTT.

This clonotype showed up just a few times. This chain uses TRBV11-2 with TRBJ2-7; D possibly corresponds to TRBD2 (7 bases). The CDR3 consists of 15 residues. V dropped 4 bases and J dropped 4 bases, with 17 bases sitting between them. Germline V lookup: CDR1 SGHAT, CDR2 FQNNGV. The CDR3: CASSWGAGDVYEQYF. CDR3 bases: TGTGCCAGCAGCTGGGGGGCGGGAGACGTTTACGAGCAGTACTTC.

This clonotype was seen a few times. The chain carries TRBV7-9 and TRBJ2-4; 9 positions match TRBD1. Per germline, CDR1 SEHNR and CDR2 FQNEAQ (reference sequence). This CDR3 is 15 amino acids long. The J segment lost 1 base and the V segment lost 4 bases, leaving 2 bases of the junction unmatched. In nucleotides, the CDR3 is TGTGCCAGCAGCTGGACAGGGGACGCCAAAAACATTCAGTACTTC. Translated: CASSWTGDAKNIQYF.

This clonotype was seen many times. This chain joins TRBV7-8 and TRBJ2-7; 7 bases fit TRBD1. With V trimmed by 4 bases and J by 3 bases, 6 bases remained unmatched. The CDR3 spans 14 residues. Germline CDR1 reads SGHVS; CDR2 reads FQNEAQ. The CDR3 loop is CASSSQGVGYEQYF. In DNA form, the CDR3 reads TGTGCCAGCAGCTCCCAGGGGGTAGGCTACGAGCAGTACTTC.

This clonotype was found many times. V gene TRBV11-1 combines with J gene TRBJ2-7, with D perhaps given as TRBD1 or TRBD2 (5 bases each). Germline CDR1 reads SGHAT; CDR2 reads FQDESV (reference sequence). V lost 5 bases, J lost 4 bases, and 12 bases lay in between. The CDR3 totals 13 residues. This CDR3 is CASSPGSPYEQYF. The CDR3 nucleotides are TGTGCCAGCAGCCCAGGGAGTCCTTACGAGCAGTACTTC.

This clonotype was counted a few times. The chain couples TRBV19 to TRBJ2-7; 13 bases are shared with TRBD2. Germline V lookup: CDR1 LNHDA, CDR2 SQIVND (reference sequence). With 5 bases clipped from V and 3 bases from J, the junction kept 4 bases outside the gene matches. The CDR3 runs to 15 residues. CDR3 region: CASSQLAGGVYEQYF. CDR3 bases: TGTGCCAGTAGTCAACTAGCGGGAGGGGTCTACGAGCAGTACTTC.

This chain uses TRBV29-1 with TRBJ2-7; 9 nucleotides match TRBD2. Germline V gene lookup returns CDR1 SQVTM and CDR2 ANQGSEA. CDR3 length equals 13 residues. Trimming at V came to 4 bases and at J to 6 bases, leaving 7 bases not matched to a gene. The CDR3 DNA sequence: TGCAGCGTTGTGCTAGCGGGATTGGGCGAGCAGTACTTC. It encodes CSVVLAGLGEQYF.

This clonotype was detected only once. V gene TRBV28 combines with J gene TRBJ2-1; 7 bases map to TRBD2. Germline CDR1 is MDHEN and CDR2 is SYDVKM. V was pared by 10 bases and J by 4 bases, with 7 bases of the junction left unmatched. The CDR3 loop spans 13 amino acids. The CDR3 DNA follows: TGTGCCACCCACCTTAGCGGGTACAATGAGCAGTTCTTC. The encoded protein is CATHLSGYNEQFF.

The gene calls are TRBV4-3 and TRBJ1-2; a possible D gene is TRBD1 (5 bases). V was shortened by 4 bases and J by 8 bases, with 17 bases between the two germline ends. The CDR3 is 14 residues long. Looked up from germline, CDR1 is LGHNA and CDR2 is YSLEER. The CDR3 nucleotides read TGCGCCAGCAGCCCATCTCGTAGGGCAGGGGGCTACACCTTC. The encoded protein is CASSPSRRAGGYTF.

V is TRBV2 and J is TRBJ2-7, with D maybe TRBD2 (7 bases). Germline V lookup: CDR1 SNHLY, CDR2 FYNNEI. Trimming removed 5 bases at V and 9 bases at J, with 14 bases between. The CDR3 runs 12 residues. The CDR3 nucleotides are TGTGCCAGCAGTTCCCAGGGGAGGGGGCAGTACTTC. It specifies CASSSQGRGQYF.

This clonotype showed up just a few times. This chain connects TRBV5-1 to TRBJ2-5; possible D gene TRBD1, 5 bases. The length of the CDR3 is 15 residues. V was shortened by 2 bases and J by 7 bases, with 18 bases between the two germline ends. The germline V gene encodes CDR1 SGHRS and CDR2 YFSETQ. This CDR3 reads CASSFRVEDSLTQYF. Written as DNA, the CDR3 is TGCGCCAGCAGCTTTCGGGTCGAAGACAGTTTGACCCAGTACTTC.

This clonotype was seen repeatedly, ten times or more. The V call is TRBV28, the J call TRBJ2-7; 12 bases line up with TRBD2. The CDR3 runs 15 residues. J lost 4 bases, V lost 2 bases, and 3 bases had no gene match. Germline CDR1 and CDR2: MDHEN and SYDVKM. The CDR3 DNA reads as TGTGCCAGCAGTTTACTAGCGGGAGGGCAATACGAGCAGTACTTC. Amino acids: CASSLLAGGQYEQYF.

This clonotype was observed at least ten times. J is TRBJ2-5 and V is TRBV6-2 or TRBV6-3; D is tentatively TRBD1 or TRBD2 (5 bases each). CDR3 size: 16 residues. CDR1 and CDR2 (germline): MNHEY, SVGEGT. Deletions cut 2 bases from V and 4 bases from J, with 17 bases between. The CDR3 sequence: CASSYGGAYTSETQYF. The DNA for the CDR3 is TGTGCCAGCAGTTACGGGGGAGCATACACCTCAGAGACCCAGTACTTC.

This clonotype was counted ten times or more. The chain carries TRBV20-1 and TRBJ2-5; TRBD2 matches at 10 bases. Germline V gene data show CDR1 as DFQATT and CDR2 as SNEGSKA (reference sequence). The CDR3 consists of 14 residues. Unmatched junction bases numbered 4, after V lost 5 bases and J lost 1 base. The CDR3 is CSAVRTSGQETQYF. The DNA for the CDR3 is TGCAGTGCTGTCAGGACTAGCGGCCAAGAGACCCAGTACTTC.

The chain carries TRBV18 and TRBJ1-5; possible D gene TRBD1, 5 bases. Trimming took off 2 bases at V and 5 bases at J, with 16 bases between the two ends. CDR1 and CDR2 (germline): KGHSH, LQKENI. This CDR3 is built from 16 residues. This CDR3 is CASSPYFPGRDQPQHF. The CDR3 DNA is TGTGCCAGCTCACCATATTTTCCAGGGAGAGATCAGCCCCAGCATTTT.

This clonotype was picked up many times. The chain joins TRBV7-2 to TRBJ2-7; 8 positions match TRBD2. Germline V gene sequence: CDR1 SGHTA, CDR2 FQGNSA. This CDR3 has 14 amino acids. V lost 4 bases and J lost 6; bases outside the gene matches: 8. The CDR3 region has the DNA TGTGCCAGCAGCTCCCGAGCGGGAGTAGGCGAGCAGTACTTC. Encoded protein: CASSSRAGVGEQYF. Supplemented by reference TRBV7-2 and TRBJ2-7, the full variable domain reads GAGVSQSPSNKVTEKGKDVELRCDPISGHTALYWYRQSLGQGLEFLIYFQGNSAPDKSGLPSDRFSAERTGGSVSTLTIQRTQQEDSAVYLCASSSRAGVGEQYFGPGTRLTVT.

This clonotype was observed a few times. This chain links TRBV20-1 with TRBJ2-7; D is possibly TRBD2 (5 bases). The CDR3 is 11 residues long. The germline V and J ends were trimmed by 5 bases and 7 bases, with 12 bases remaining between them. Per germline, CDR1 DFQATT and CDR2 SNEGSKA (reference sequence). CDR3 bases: TGCAGTGCTGAGTTGGAGGCAGAGCAGTACTTC. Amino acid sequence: CSAELEAEQYF.

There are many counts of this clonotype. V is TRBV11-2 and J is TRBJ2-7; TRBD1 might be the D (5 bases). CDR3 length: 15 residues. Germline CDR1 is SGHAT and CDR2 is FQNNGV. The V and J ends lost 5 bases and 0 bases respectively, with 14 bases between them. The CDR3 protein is CASSLQTVNSYEQYF. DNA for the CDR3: TGTGCCAGCAGCCTACAGACAGTAAACTCCTACGAGCAGTACTTC.

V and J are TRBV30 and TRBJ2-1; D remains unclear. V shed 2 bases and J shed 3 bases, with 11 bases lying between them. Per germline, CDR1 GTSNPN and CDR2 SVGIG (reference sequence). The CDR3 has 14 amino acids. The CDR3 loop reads CAWSRARHYNEQFF. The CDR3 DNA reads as TGTGCCTGGAGTCGTGCCAGACACTACAATGAGCAGTTCTTC.

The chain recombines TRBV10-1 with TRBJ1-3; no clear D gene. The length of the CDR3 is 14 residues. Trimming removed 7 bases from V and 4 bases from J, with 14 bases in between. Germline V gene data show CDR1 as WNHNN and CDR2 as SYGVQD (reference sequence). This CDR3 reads CASTRTLKGNTIYF. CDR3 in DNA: TGCGCCAGCACGCGAACACTGAAGGGAAACACCATATATTTT.

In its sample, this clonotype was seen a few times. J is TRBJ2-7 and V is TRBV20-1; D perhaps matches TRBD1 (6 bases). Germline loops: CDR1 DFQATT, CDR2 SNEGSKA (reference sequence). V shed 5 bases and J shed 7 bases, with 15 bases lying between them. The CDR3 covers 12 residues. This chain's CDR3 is CSAPMGAREQYF. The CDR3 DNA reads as TGCAGTGCTCCCATGGGGGCGCGGGAGCAGTACTTC.